The sequence of this T cell receptor beta chain was determined in a study of naive and memory T cell subsets. Notes on the study in general: RNA-based TCR counts may shift with T cell activation and differentiation. In CD4 and CD8 cells, diversity dropped from naive through EMRA. Over 85% of naive TCR sequences appeared only once, unlike memory subsets.

An equimolar mix of two oligonucleotides served as the beta constant-region primer for TRBC1 and TRBC2. Ligated cDNA was amplified by four rounds of PCR with nested alpha and beta constant-region primers and SP2. TCRdb passed the UMI-ligation and nested PCR reads through MiXCR, listing each CDR3 protein once. The table lists tens of thousands of distinct CDR3 sequences, around 8.8% of them singletons. J was trimmed by 1 base and V by 5 bases; bases with no gene match: 5. Germline-derived CDR1 and CDR2 are SQVTM and ANQGSEA. The CDR3 covers 13 residues. This clonotype has a handful of counts. What it binds is unknown.

Sequencing was carried out using central memory CD8+ T cells from blood. The TCR was taken from a human donor in good health. The rearrangement uses TRBV29-1 and TRBJ2-7; 7 positions match TRBD1. CDR3 DNA sequence: TGCAGCGTTAGGACAGGTTCATCCTACGAGCAGTACTTC. As protein: CSVRTGSSYEQYF.